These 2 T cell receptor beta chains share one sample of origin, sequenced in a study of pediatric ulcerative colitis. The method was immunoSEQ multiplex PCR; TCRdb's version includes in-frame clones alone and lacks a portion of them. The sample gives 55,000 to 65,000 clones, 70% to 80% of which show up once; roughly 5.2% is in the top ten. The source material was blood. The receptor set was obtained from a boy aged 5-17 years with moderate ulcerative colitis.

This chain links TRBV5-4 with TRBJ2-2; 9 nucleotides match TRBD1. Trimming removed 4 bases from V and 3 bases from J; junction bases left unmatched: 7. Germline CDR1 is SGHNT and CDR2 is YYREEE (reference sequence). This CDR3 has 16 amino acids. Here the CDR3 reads CASSRRDREDTGELFF. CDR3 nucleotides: TGTGCCAGCAGCCGGCGGGACAGGGAGGACACCGGGGAGCTGTTTTTT.

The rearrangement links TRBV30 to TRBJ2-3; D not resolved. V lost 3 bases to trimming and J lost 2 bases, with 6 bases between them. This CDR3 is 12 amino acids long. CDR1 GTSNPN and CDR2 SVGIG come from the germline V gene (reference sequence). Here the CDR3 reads CAWSPLTDTQYF. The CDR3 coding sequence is TGTGCCTGGAGCCCTCTCACAGATACGCAGTATTTT. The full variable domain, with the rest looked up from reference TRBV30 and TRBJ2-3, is SQTIHQWPATLVQPVGSPLSLECTVEGTSNPNLYWYRQAAGRGLQLLFYSVGIGQISSEVPQNLSASRPQDRQFILSSKKLLLSDSGFYLCAWSPLTDTQYFGPGTRLTVL.